Listed here are 30 T cell receptor beta chains from one sample, sequenced in a study of vaccination and CD4 T cells after COVID-19. Their recognized antigens are unknown. Treatment specified: roughly 10-day PBMC culture with coronavirus spike peptide pools or control peptides (ViraFEST assay). Sequenced with the Oncomine TCR Beta short-read assay was DNA taken from cultured CD4+ T cells. TCRdb reprocessed the PCR reads with MiXCR, giving one entry per CDR3 protein. The table includes about 11,000 distinct CDR3 sequences, roughly 67% detected once. Sequences were obtained from CD4+ T cells from blood, cultured in vitro. These receptors were taken from a human donor who had recovered from COVID-19.

This rearrangement joins TRBV28 to TRBJ2-7; D gene uncertain. CDR1 and CDR2 from the germline V gene are MDHEN and SYDVKM. This CDR3 comprises 14 residues. V was shortened by 4 bases and J by 7 bases, with 17 bases between the two germline ends. CDR3 protein: CASSSPPTTSEQYF. Written as DNA, the CDR3 is TGTGCCAGCAGTTCCCCCCCGACCACCAGTGAGCAGTACTTC.

CDR3 sequence (DNA): TGCTTCAGCTGGGCCCATATTTGGGATCGGGTCGACATTCAGTACTTC. Amino acid sequence: CFSWAHIWDRVDIQYF. V is TRBV10-1 and J is TRBJ2-4; D remains ambiguous. CDR3 length: 16 residues. Germline CDR1 is WNHNN and CDR2 is SYGVQD (reference sequence).

This clonotype was counted between two and nine times. The chain recombines TRBV11-3 with TRBJ1-2, with D tentatively TRBD1 (5 bases). This CDR3 is built from 13 residues. Germline V gene data show CDR1 as SGHNT and CDR2 as YENEEA. Trimming took off 5 bases at V and 5 bases at J, with 12 bases between the two ends. CDR3 nucleotides: TGTGCCAGCAGCGGCGCAGGGAAATATGGCTACACCTTC. Its translation is CASSGAGKYGYTF.

This chain links TRBV4-2 with TRBJ2-5; TRBD2 agrees at 8 bases. V lost 4 bases to trimming and J lost 5 bases; unmatched junction nucleotides: 15. CDR1 LGHNA and CDR2 YNFKEQ come from the germline V gene. The CDR3 loop spans 17 amino acids. CDR3 nucleotides: TGTGCCAGCAGCCTCCAGAGGGGAGCGGGGGCCCTGGAGACCCAGTACTTC. This encodes CASSLQRGAGALETQYF.

J is TRBJ1-5 and V is TRBV7-6; the D gene is possibly TRBD1 (5 bases). V was trimmed by 3 bases and J by 3 bases, leaving 12 bases between them. CDR3 size: 15 residues. Germline CDR1 and CDR2: SGHVS and FNYEAQ. CDR3 DNA: TGTGCCAGCAGCTTGAGGTCAGGGCCCAATCAGCCCCAGCATTTT. This sequence encodes CASSLRSGPNQPQHF. The full variable domain, its missing parts supplied by reference TRBV7-6 and TRBJ1-5, is GAGVSQSPRYKVTKRGQDVALRCDPISGHVSLYWYRQALGQGPEFLTYFNYEAQQDKSGLPNDRFSAERPEGSISTLTIQRTEQRDSAMYRCASSLRSGPNQPQHFGDGTRLSIL.

The V gene is TRBV20-1, the J gene TRBJ2-3; maybe TRBD2 (5 bases). The V end was cut by 8 bases, the J end by 6 bases, with 18 bases between. CDR1 DFQATT and CDR2 SNEGSKA come from the germline V gene (reference sequence). This CDR3 has 13 amino acids. The CDR3 spells CSIRGPAGDTQYF. CDR3 bases: TGCAGTATAAGAGGCCCGGCGGGCGATACGCAGTATTTT.

The chain couples TRBV20-1 to TRBJ2-7; D gene ambiguous. CDR1 is DFQATT and CDR2 is SNEGSKA in the germline V gene (reference sequence). This CDR3 comprises 14 residues. Trimming took off 0 bases at V and 2 bases at J, with 11 bases between the two ends. The CDR3 bases are TGCAGTGCTAGAGATGCTGGGTATACCTACGAGCAGTACTTC. It encodes CSARDAGYTYEQYF.

This clonotype is deemed large (0.1 to 1%). The junction and the germline gene differ at one end; a read error may be behind it. The gene calls are TRBV7-7 and TRBJ2-5, with 11 bases lining up with TRBD2. CDR1 is SSHAT, CDR2 FNYEAQ, per germline (reference sequence). There are 14 residues in the CDR3. CDR3 nucleotide sequence: TGTGCTAGCAGCACTAGCGGGAGTCGGGAGACCCAGTACTTC. Translated, it gives CASSTSGSRETQYF.

CDR3 DNA: TGTGCCAGCAGCTCCACGGGCACAGATACGCAGTATTTT. Protein product: CASSSTGTDTQYF. This sequence joins TRBV7-3 and TRBJ2-3; D not resolved. Trimming stripped 4 bases from V and 1 base from J, with 6 bases between. The CDR3 length is 13 residues. Germline CDR1 is SGHTA and CDR2 is FQGTGA.

This clonotype ranks as large (0.1 to 1%). V and J are TRBV7-8 and TRBJ2-7; either TRBD1 or TRBD2 may fit D (5 bases each). The CDR3 spans 15 residues. Germline CDR1 is SGHVS and CDR2 is FQNEAQ. V was clipped by 2 bases and J by 2 bases, with 13 bases between them. The CDR3 is CASSLSFGAAYEQYF. In DNA, the CDR3 is TGTGCCAGCAGCTTAAGTTTCGGGGCAGCCTACGAGCAGTACTTC.

The V gene is TRBV6-2 or TRBV6-3, the J gene TRBJ1-1; perhaps TRBD1 as D (5 bases). Germline V lookup: CDR1 MNHEY, CDR2 SVGEGT. Trimming took off 1 base at V and 2 bases at J, with 8 bases between the two ends. This CDR3 is 14 amino acids long. The CDR3 sequence is CASSYYRLNTEAFF. CDR3 in DNA: TGTGCCAGCAGTTACTACAGGCTTAACACTGAAGCTTTCTTT.

The chain couples TRBV7-9 to TRBJ1-2, with D uncertain. CDR3 length equals 12 residues. The germline gives CDR1 SEHNR, CDR2 FQNEAQ (reference sequence). The V and J ends lost 7 bases and 2 bases respectively, with 8 bases between them. CDR3 loop: CASTRGNYGYTF. The CDR3 bases are TGTGCCAGCACCCGAGGGAACTATGGCTACACCTTC.

The genes are TRBV7-6 and TRBJ1-2; 7 nucleotides line up with TRBD1. Germline-derived CDR1 and CDR2 are SGHVS and FNYEAQ. V was pared by 3 bases and J by 4 bases, with 2 bases of the junction left unmatched. The CDR3 is 13 residues long. The CDR3 loop is CASSLGDSYGYTF. DNA of the CDR3: TGTGCCAGCAGCTTGGGGGACAGCTATGGCTACACCTTC. Filled out from reference TRBV7-6 and TRBJ1-2, the complete variable domain reads GAGVSQSPRYKVTKRGQDVALRCDPISGHVSLYWYRQALGQGPEFLTYFNYEAQQDKSGLPNDRFSAERPEGSISTLTIQRTEQRDSAMYRCASSLGDSYGYTFGSGTRLTVV.

V and J are TRBV7-9 and TRBJ1-3; D unresolved. Germline lookup yields CDR1 SEHNR and CDR2 FQNEAQ (reference sequence). The CDR3 length is 13 residues. V lost 0 bases to trimming and J lost 3 bases, with 3 bases between them. The CDR3 DNA reads as TGTGCCAGCAGCTTAGCCAGTGGAAACACCATATATTTT. Translating gives CASSLASGNTIYF. The entire variable domain, with the rest obtained from reference TRBV7-9 and TRBJ1-3, is as follows: DTGVSQNPRHKITKRGQNVTFRCDPISEHNRLYWYRQTLGQGPEFLTYFQNEAQLEKSRLLSDRFSAERPKGSFSTLEIQRTEQGDSAMYLCASSLASGNTIYFGEGSWLTVV.

This clonotype was observed a handful of times. The chain joins TRBV28 to TRBJ2-7; 9 positions match TRBD2. The trim removed 3 bases at V and 2 bases at J, leaving 8 bases unmatched. Germline V CDR1 and CDR2: MDHEN, SYDVKM. The length of the CDR3 is 16 residues. The CDR3 coding sequence is TGTGCCAGCAGTTTTGGGCTAGCGGGACTTACCTACGAGCAGTACTTC. Translated: CASSFGLAGLTYEQYF.

This clonotype has a handful of counts. This rearrangement joins TRBV20-1 to TRBJ2-7; maybe TRBD1 (5 bases). The germline gives CDR1 DFQATT, CDR2 SNEGSKA (reference sequence). This CDR3 spans 11 amino acids. Trimming left V 6 bases short and J 2 bases short, with 8 bases between. This CDR3 reads CSAMGPYEQYF. The DNA for the CDR3 is TGCAGTGCGATGGGGCCCTACGAGCAGTACTTC.

The gene calls are TRBV20-1 and TRBJ2-3; TRBD1 is a possible D gene (5 bases). V was shortened by 1 base and J by 1 base, with 12 bases between the two germline ends. This CDR3 has 15 amino acids. Germline CDR1 and CDR2: DFQATT and SNEGSKA (reference sequence). The CDR3 reads CSARVRAGRTDTQYF. DNA of the CDR3: TGCAGTGCTAGAGTAAGGGCAGGGCGCACAGATACGCAGTATTTT.

The rearrangement uses TRBV6-1 and TRBJ1-1, with no clear D. Deletions cut 6 bases from V and 6 bases from J, with 17 bases between. The CDR3 length is 14 residues. Germline V gives CDR1 MNHNS, CDR2 SASEGT. Here the CDR3 reads CASSLRTRLAEAFF. The CDR3 DNA sequence: TGTGCCAGCAGCTTAAGGACCCGGCTAGCTGAAGCTTTCTTT.

The chain is built from TRBV7-2 and TRBJ2-7; a possible D gene is TRBD2 (7 bases). CDR3 length equals 14 residues. Germline lookup yields CDR1 SGHTA and CDR2 FQGNSA. V lost 0 bases, J lost 7 bases, and 13 bases lay in between. The CDR3, as DNA: TGTGCCAGCAGCTTAGCGGGAGGGGGACGGGAGCAGTACTTC. Its translation is CASSLAGGGREQYF.

The chain joins TRBV6-2 or TRBV6-3 to TRBJ1-2; TRBD1 matches at 7 bases. The CDR3 spans 14 residues. J was trimmed by 2 bases and V by 7 bases; bases with no gene match: 7. The V gene's germline CDR1 is MNHEY and CDR2 SVGEGT. The CDR3 region is CASKNRQGNYGYTF. The CDR3 bases are TGTGCCAGCAAAAACCGACAGGGAAACTATGGCTACACCTTC.

The chain carries TRBV24-1 and TRBJ2-5; 7 bases agree with TRBD2. The length of the CDR3 is 15 residues. Per the germline V gene, CDR1 is KGHDR and CDR2 is SFDVKD. J gave up 0 bases and V 2 bases, and 2 bases lay outside the gene matches. The CDR3 here is CATSDSRGDQETQYF. In DNA, the CDR3 is TGTGCCACCAGTGATTCCCGGGGGGACCAAGAGACCCAGTACTTC.

The chain combines TRBV2 with TRBJ2-7; 9 bases are a match to TRBD1. The V gene end was trimmed by 2 bases and the J gene end by 5 bases; junction bases not matched to a gene: 4. From germline, CDR1 is SNHLY and CDR2 FYNNEI. The CDR3 contains 14 residues. CDR3 residues: CASSERDRVDEQYF. CDR3 sequence (DNA): TGTGCCAGCAGTGAACGGGACAGGGTCGACGAGCAGTACTTC.

J is TRBJ1-1 and V is TRBV29-1, with TRBD1 as a possible D gene (6 bases). Germline loops: CDR1 SQVTM, CDR2 ANQGSEA. Deletions cut 7 bases from V and 0 bases from J, with 12 bases between. The CDR3 has 13 amino acids. DNA for the CDR3: TGCAGCGGCCGACAGGACATGAACACTGAAGCTTTCTTT. Protein sequence: CSGRQDMNTEAFF.

The V and J genes are TRBV7-9 and TRBJ1-2; D ambiguous. Germline V gives CDR1 SEHNR, CDR2 FQNEAQ (reference sequence). The CDR3 is 11 amino acids. With 0 bases removed from V and 6 bases from J, the gap between germline ends came to 2 bases. In DNA form, the CDR3 reads TGTGCCAGCAGCTTAGCCCATGGCTACACCTTC. It is translated as CASSLAHGYTF.

This chain uses TRBV20-1 with TRBJ2-1; D gene ambiguous. Trimming removed 5 bases at V and 2 bases at J, with 7 bases between. This CDR3 contains 12 residues. Germline-derived CDR1 and CDR2 are DFQATT and SNEGSKA (reference sequence). CDR3 amino acids: CSAGGAYNEQFF. CDR3 nucleotide sequence: TGCAGTGCTGGTGGGGCCTACAATGAGCAGTTCTTC.

The V call is TRBV27, the J call TRBJ1-6; D ambiguous. The CDR3 has 19 amino acids. V was cut by 3 bases and J by 0 bases, with 18 bases left in between. Germline V gene lookup returns CDR1 MNHEY and CDR2 SMNVEV (reference sequence). The CDR3 nucleotides read TGTGCCAGCAGTTTCTGGCGGGCATCAATGGGCTCCTATAATTCACCCCTCCACTTT. Its protein is CASSFWRASMGSYNSPLHF.

This clonotype was counted once. V usage is TRBV12-3 or TRBV12-4 and J usage is TRBJ1-6, with D maybe TRBD1 (5 bases). This CDR3 comprises 13 residues. Trimming removed 5 bases from V and 11 bases from J, with 13 bases in between. The DNA of the CDR3 is TGTGCCAGCAGTACTACGGGGGGGACACCCCTCCACTTT. Encoded protein: CASSTTGGTPLHF.

The chain recombines TRBV6-5 with TRBJ2-5; D is undetermined. Trimming left V 4 bases short and J 2 bases short, with 5 bases between. The CDR3 totals 12 residues. Per germline, CDR1 MNHEY and CDR2 SVGAGI. In DNA, the CDR3 is TGTGCCAGCAGTTGGGATCAAGAGACCCAGTACTTC. Its translation: CASSWDQETQYF.

The genes are TRBV15 and TRBJ1-2; D is unclear. Germline V gene data show CDR1 as LNHNV and CDR2 as YYDKDF (reference sequence). Trimming left V 3 bases short and J 1 base short, with 9 bases between. The CDR3 is 14 amino acids. CDR3 bases: TGTGCCACCAGCAGCAGACGGAGTAACTATGGCTACACCTTC. Translating gives CATSSRRSNYGYTF.

The chain uses TRBV6-1 and TRBJ1-1; D perhaps matches TRBD1 (6 bases). Germline values: CDR1 MNHNS, CDR2 SASEGT. V dropped 5 bases and J dropped 1 base, with 8 bases sitting between them. This CDR3 is 13 amino acids long. This chain's CDR3 is CASSRGRNTEAFF. CDR3 coding DNA: TGTGCCAGCAGTAGGGGGAGGAACACTGAAGCTTTCTTT.